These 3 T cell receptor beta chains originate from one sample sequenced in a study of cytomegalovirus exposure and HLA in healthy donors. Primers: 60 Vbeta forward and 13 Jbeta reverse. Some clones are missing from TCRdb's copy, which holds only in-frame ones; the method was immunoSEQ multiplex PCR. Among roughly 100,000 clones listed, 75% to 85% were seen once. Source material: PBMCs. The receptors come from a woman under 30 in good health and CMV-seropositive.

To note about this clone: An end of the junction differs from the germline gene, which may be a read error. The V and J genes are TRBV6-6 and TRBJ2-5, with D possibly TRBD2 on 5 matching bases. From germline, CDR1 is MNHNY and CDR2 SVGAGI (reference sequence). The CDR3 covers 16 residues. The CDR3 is CASMAEWVPSTQTLNF. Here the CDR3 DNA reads TGTGCCAGCATGGCTGAATGGGTGCCTAGCACTCAAACCCTTAACTTC.

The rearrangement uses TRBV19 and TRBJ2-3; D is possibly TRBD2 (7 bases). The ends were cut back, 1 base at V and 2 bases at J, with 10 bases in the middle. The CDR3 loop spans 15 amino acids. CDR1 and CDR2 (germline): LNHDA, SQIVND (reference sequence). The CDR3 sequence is CASSIGAGATDTQYF. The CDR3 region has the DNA TGTGCCAGTAGTATAGGGGCGGGGGCCACAGATACGCAGTATTTT.

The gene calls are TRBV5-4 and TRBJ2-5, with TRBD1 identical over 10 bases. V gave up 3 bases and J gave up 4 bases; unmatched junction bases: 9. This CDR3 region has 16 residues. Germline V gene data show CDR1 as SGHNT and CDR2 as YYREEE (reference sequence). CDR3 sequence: CASSSGDRGRGETQYF. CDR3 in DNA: TGTGCCAGCAGCTCGGGAGACAGGGGGCGAGGAGAGACCCAGTACTTC.